Sequencing of this T cell receptor beta chain was carried out in a study of CD8+CD57+ T cells in acquired aplastic anemia. Study context: Healthy donor CD4+ samples were sequenced to a depth that averaged roughly 10 million reads.

Researchers used genomic DNA as the template to profile TCR beta VDJ and CDR3. TCRdb re-called the reads with MiXCR, one entry per CDR3 protein. The data hold roughly 130,000 distinct CDR3 sequences, with around 46% observed a single time. This clonotype was detected ten times or more. CDR1 is LGHNT and CDR2 is FRNRAP in the germline V gene. This CDR3 has 16 residues. V gave up 5 bases and J gave up 3 bases; unmatched junction bases: 11. V and J are TRBV12-5 and TRBJ2-3, with TRBD2 matching 7 bases. Sequencing input: sorted CD4+, CD8+, or CD8+CD57+ T cells (not recorded which) from PBMCs. This receptor was taken from a human donor in good health, serving as a control. Written as DNA, the CDR3 is TGTGCTAGTGGTAGCGGGGTTGGGTCTCGGACAGATACGCAGTATTTT. Amino acid sequence: CASGSGVGSRTDTQYF.